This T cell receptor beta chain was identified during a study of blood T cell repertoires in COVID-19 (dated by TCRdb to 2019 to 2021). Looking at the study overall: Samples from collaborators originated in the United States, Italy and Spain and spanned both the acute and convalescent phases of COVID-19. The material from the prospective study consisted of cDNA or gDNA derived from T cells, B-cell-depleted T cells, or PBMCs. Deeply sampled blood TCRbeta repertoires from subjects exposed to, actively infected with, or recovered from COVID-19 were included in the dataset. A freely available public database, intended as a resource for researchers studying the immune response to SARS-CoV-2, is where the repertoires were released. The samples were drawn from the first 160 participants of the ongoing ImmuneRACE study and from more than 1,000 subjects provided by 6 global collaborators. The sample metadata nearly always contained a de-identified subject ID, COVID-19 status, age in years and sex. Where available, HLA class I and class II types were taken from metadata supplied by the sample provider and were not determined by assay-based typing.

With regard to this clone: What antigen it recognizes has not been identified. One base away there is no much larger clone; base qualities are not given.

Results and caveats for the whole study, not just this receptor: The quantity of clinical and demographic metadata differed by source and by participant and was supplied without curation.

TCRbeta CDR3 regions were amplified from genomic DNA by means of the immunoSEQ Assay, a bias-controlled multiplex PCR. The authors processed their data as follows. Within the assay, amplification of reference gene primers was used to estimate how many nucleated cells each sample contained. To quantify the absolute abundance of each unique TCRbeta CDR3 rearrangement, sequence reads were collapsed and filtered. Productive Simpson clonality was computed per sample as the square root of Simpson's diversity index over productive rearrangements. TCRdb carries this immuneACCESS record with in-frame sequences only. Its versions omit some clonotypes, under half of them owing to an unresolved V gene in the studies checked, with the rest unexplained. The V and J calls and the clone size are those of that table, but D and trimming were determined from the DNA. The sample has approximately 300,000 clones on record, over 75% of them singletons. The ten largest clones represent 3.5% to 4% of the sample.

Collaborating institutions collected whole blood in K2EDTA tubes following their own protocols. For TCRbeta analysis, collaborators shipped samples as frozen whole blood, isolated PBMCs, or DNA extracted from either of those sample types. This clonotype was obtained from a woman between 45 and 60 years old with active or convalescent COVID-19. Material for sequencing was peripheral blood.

The nucleotide sequence is given as TGTGCCAGTAGTCCCGTGGACAGTTCGAACACCGGGGAGCTGTTTTTT. Its protein product is CASSPVDSSNTGELFF. The sequence is built from TRBV19 and TRBJ2-2; matching of 6 bases hints at TRBD1 as the D gene. The CDR3 contains 16 residues, cysteine and phenylalanine counted. Just CDR3 DNA is preserved here, 48 bases in frame from base 1. Between the V and J ends, shortened by 5 bases and 0 bases respectively, the junction contains 13 bases. According to the germline V gene (reference sequence), CDR1 reads LNHDA and CDR2 reads SQIVND.